These 20 T cell receptor beta chains came from one sample sequenced in a study of long-term antiretroviral therapy in people with HIV. An immunoSEQ assay, version v3.0, was performed at survey level. The repertoire was sequenced with immunoSEQ multiplex PCR; TCRdb's copy has only in-frame clones and lacks some. The table shows approximately 20,000 clones, with roughly 87% occurring only once. This material consisted of unsorted PBMCs, taken 2.1 years after starting antiretroviral therapy. The receptors were gathered from a young man with HIV.

This clone was recorded a few times. The V gene is TRBV15, the J gene TRBJ2-7; D perhaps matches TRBD2 (6 bases). The V gene lost 5 bases and the J gene lost 2 bases, with 13 bases spanning the gap. CDR3 length equals 14 residues. Germline V lookup: CDR1 LNHNV, CDR2 YYDKDF (reference sequence). The CDR3 sequence: CATSSLAETYEQYF. The CDR3 coding sequence is TGTGCCACCAGCTCACTAGCTGAGACCTACGAGCAGTACTTC.

The chain couples TRBV4-1 to TRBJ2-5; TRBD2 aligns across 8 bases. CDR1 is MGHRA, CDR2 YSYEKL, per germline. With 0 bases clipped from V and 5 bases from J, the junction kept 11 bases outside the gene matches. The CDR3 spans 17 residues. The DNA of the CDR3 is TGCGCCAGCAGCCAAGAAGGTTCTCGGGAGGGCCGTGAGACCCAGTACTTC. It yields the protein CASSQEGSREGRETQYF.

CDR3 region: CASSYSIEGYEQYF. CDR3 DNA sequence: TGTGCCAGCAGTTACTCGATCGAGGGCTACGAGCAGTACTTC. V gene TRBV6-5 combines with J gene TRBJ2-7; D possibly corresponds to TRBD2 (5 bases). With 0 bases removed from V and 3 bases from J, the gap between germline ends came to 9 bases. The CDR3 is 14 residues long. Germline V CDR1 and CDR2: MNHEY, SVGAGI.

The chain recombines TRBV19 with TRBJ1-2; D ambiguous. Germline CDR1 LNHDA, CDR2 SQIVND (reference sequence). CDR3 length equals 12 residues. With 4 bases removed from V and 8 bases from J, the gap between germline ends came to 11 bases. The CDR3 region has the DNA TGTGCCAGTAGTACCTCTACTGGCGGCTACACCTTC. Protein product: CASSTSTGGYTF.

The rearrangement joins TRBV19 to TRBJ2-7; tentative D call: TRBD2 (7 bases). The germline V and J ends were trimmed by 7 bases and 1 base, with 17 bases remaining between them. CDR1 is LNHDA and CDR2 is SQIVND in the germline V gene (reference sequence). The CDR3 consists of 15 residues. The CDR3 DNA is TGTGCCAGTACCGGAGGAGGGGGGGTTTCCTACGAGCAGTACTTC. Translation gives CASTGGGGVSYEQYF. Full variable domain (outside the CDR3, taken from reference TRBV19 and TRBJ2-7): DGGITQSPKYLFRKEGQNVTLSCEQNLNHDAMYWYRQDPGQGLRLIYYSQIVNDFQKGDIAEGYSVSREKKESFPLTVTSAQKNPTAFYLCASTGGGGVSYEQYFGPGTRLTVT.

The chain carries TRBV4-3 and TRBJ1-1, with 9 bases identical to TRBD1. The CDR3 is 16 amino acids. Germline-derived CDR1 and CDR2 are LGHNA and YSLEER. The junction had 12 bases not matched to a gene; V was cut back by 0 bases and J by 10 bases. CDR3 coding DNA: TGCGCCAGCAGCCAAGACCGCTTTGGGACAGGGATTGGAGCTTTCTTT. Its translation is CASSQDRFGTGIGAFF.

The rearrangement uses TRBV19 and TRBJ1-5, with 12 bases fitting TRBD1. This CDR3 has 14 amino acids. Unmatched junction bases numbered 2, after V lost 4 bases and J lost 7 bases. The germline CDR1 and CDR2 sequences are LNHDA and SQIVND (reference sequence). In DNA form, the CDR3 reads TGTGCCAGTAGTACCGGGACAGGGGGCCAGCCCCAGCATTTT. This translates into CASSTGTGGQPQHF.

This chain uses TRBV11-2 with TRBJ2-3, with D maybe TRBD2 (5 bases). Germline V CDR1 and CDR2: SGHAT, FQNNGV. The CDR3 covers 13 residues. V shed 7 bases and J shed 0 bases, with 8 bases lying between them. The DNA for the CDR3 is TGTGCCAGCAAAAGCGGTAGCACAGATACGCAGTATTTT. Its protein is CASKSGSTDTQYF.

This chain joins TRBV2 and TRBJ1-5; no clear D gene. With 8 bases removed from V and 3 bases from J, the gap between germline ends came to 20 bases. This CDR3 is 16 amino acids long. Looked up from germline, CDR1 is SNHLY and CDR2 is FYNNEI. This CDR3 is CASRSPTPTPNQPQHF. CDR3 nucleotide sequence: TGTGCCAGCCGTAGCCCCACTCCAACCCCCAATCAGCCCCAGCATTTT.

V usage is TRBV4-3 and J usage is TRBJ2-2; 12 positions match TRBD2. In germline, CDR1 is LGHNA, CDR2 YSLEER. V was pared by 3 bases and J by 5 bases, with 7 bases of the junction left unmatched. The CDR3 has 17 residues. CDR3 region: CASSQILAGGMTGELFF. The DNA of the CDR3 is TGCGCCAGCAGCCAGATACTAGCGGGGGGTATGACCGGGGAGCTGTTTTTT.

The rearrangement uses TRBV4-3 and TRBJ1-6; TRBD1 agrees at 7 bases. Germline CDR1 is LGHNA and CDR2 is YSLEER. The CDR3 loop spans 15 amino acids. The V segment lost 0 bases and the J segment 7 bases; nucleotides outside the gene matches: 3. The CDR3 spells CASSQDQGGNSPLHF. For the CDR3, the DNA is TGCGCCAGCAGCCAAGATCAGGGGGGAAATTCACCCCTCCACTTT.

This sequence joins TRBV19 and TRBJ1-1, with TRBD1 matching 7 bases. Looked up from germline, CDR1 is LNHDA and CDR2 is SQIVND (reference sequence). Trimming removed 4 bases from V and 1 base from J; junction bases left unmatched: 12. The CDR3 length is 17 residues. The CDR3 DNA reads as TGTGCCAGTAGTAACCAGGGACAGCCGGTCCCGAACACTGAAGCTTTCTTT. Protein: CASSNQGQPVPNTEAFF.

The chain has TRBV9 and TRBJ2-3; D is possibly TRBD2 (6 bases). V lost 3 bases, J lost 0 bases, and 11 bases lay in between. This CDR3 comprises 15 residues. The germline CDR1 and CDR2 sequences are SGDLS and YYNGEE. The DNA of the CDR3 is TGTGCCAGCAGCGATGGCGGGGCTAGCACAGATACGCAGTATTTT. Encoded protein: CASSDGGASTDTQYF.

V and J are TRBV5-1 and TRBJ1-5; 7 nucleotides line up with TRBD1. V shed 1 base, J shed 2 bases, and the junction held 0 bases outside the gene matches. Germline V gene data show CDR1 as SGHRS and CDR2 as YFSETQ. CDR3 length: 14 amino acids. The CDR3 loop reads CASSLTGGNQPQHF. CDR3 in DNA: TGCGCCAGCAGCTTGACAGGGGGCAATCAGCCCCAGCATTTT.

The chain recombines TRBV9 with TRBJ1-1; D ambiguous. Germline assignment: CDR1 SGDLS and CDR2 YYNGEE. V gave up 4 bases and J gave up 0 bases, with 10 bases separating them. The CDR3 runs to 14 residues. The CDR3 region is CASSLGWLNTEAFF. The CDR3 DNA reads TGTGCCAGCAGCCTCGGTTGGTTGAACACTGAAGCTTTCTTT.

J is TRBJ2-4 and V is TRBV11-2; D ambiguous. The germline V gene encodes CDR1 SGHAT and CDR2 FQNNGV. The V end lost 5 bases, the J end lost 0 bases, and 17 bases lay between the germline ends. CDR3 length: 17 residues. CDR3 bases: TGTGCCAGCAGCATCCTTCGAGGAGACCTAGCCAAAAACATTCAGTACTTC. As protein: CASSILRGDLAKNIQYF.

The chain has TRBV7-9 and TRBJ2-5; 7 nucleotides agree with TRBD2. V trimming: 5 bases; J trimming: 5 bases; junction bases outside the gene matches: 5. The CDR3 loop spans 13 amino acids. The germline CDR1 and CDR2 sequences are SEHNR and FQNEAQ (reference sequence). CDR3 sequence reads: CASSVTSVETQYF. In DNA, the CDR3 is TGTGCCAGCAGCGTCACTAGCGTGGAGACCCAGTACTTC. Complete variable domain (other parts from reference TRBV7-9 and TRBJ2-5): DTGVSQNPRHKITKRGQNVTFRCDPISEHNRLYWYRQTLGQGPEFLTYFQNEAQLEKSRLLSDRFSAERPKGSFSTLEIQRTEQGDSAMYLCASSVTSVETQYFGPGTRLLVL.

V is TRBV6-5 and J is TRBJ2-7; D may correspond to TRBD1 or TRBD2 (5 bases each). This CDR3 has 14 amino acids. V was clipped by 6 bases and J by 3 bases, with 15 bases between them. CDR1 and CDR2 (germline): MNHEY, SVGAGI. The DNA for the CDR3 is TGTGCCAGCAGCCTCCGGGACGAACTCTACGAGCAGTACTTC. Its translation: CASSLRDELYEQYF.

This rearrangement joins TRBV7-3 to TRBJ2-1; D is unresolved. This CDR3 has 16 residues. Trimming left V 2 bases short and J 1 base short, with 12 bases between. Germline V gene data show CDR1 as SGHTA and CDR2 as FQGTGA. In DNA form, the CDR3 reads TGTGCCAGCAGCTTAGTGGCACCCGAATCCTACAATGAGCAGTTCTTC. Encoded protein: CASSLVAPESYNEQFF.

The rearrangement uses TRBV29-1 and TRBJ2-2; possible D gene TRBD2, 7 bases. With 5 bases removed from V and 5 bases from J, the gap between germline ends came to 30 bases. The CDR3 totals 19 residues. Germline-derived CDR1 and CDR2 are SQVTM and ANQGSEA. The CDR3 region has the DNA TGCAGCGTTAGGGTGGGGGATTCCCAAGGGGGAGGGCGAACCGGGGAGCTGTTTTTT. Translating it yields CSVRVGDSQGGGRTGELFF.